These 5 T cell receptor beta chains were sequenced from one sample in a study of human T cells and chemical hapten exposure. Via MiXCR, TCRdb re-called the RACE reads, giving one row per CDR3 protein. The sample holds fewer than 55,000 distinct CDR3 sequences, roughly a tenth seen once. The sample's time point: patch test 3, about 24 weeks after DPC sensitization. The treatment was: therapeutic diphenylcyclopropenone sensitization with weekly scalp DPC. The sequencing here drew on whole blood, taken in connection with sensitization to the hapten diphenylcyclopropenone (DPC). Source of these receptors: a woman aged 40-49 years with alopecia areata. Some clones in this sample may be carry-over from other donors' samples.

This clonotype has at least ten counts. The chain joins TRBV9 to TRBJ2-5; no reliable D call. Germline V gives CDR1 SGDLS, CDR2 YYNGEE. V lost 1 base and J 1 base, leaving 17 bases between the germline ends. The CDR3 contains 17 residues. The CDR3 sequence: CASSVTGRPSAQETQYF. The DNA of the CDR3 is TGTGCCAGCAGCGTAACGGGTAGACCATCAGCCCAAGAGACCCAGTACTTC.

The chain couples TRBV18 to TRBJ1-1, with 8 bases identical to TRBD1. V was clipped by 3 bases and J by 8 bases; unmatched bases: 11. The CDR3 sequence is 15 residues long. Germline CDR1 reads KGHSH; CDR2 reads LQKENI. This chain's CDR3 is CASSPPGLTGGEAFF. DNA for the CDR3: TGTGCCAGCTCACCCCCGGGTCTCACAGGGGGAGAAGCTTTCTTT. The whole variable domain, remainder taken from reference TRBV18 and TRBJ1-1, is NAGVMQNPRHLVRRRGQEARLRCSPMKGHSHVYWYRQLPEEGLKFMVYLQKENIIDESGMPKERFSAEFPKEGPSILRIQQVVRGDSAAYFCASSPPGLTGGEAFFGQGTRLTVV.

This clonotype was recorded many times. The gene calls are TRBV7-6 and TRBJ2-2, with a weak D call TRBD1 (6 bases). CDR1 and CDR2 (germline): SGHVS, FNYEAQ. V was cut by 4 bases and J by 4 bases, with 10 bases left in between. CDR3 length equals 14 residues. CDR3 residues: CASSSNRVTGELFF. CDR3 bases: TGTGCCAGCAGCTCTAACAGGGTCACCGGGGAGCTGTTTTTT.

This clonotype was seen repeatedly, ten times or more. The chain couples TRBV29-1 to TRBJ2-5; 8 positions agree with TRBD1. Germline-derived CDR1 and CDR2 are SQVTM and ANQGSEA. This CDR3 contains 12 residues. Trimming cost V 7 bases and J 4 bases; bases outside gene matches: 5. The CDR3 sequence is CSAFGQGETQYF. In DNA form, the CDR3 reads TGCAGCGCCTTCGGACAGGGAGAGACCCAGTACTTC.

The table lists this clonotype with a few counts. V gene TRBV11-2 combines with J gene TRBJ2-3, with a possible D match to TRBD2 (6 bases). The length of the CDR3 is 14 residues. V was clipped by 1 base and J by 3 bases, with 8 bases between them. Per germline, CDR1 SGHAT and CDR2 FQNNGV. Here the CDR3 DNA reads TGTGCCAGCAGCTTAGTACTAGCAACAGATACGCAGTATTTT. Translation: CASSLVLATDTQYF.